The TCR beta chain described here comes from a study of shared clonotypes between healthy human individuals. Study-level points and caveats: In contrast to clonotypes shared by all four donors, non-shared clonotypes had lower generation probabilities.

Remarks on this clone: What it recognizes is unknown.

This CDR3 has 13 amino acids. The V gene's germline CDR1 is SGHNT and CDR2 YYREEE (reference sequence). V lost 2 bases and J lost 1, with 6 bases in between. Sequenced by immunoSEQ multiplex PCR; TCRdb stores in-frame clones only, minus some. This sample has 2 million to 2.5 million clones, with 93% found just once. V gene TRBV5-4 combines with J gene TRBJ1-1; no clear D gene. This clonotype was obtained from a man between 18 and 35 years old in good health. Some clones in this sample may be carry-over from other donors' samples. Sequences were obtained from naive CD4+ T cells from PBMCs. Subset reported: CD45RA+ positively selected. CDR3 in DNA: TGTGCCAGCAGCTTCTTCAGGAACACTGAAGCTTTCTTT. The encoded protein is CASSFFRNTEAFF.